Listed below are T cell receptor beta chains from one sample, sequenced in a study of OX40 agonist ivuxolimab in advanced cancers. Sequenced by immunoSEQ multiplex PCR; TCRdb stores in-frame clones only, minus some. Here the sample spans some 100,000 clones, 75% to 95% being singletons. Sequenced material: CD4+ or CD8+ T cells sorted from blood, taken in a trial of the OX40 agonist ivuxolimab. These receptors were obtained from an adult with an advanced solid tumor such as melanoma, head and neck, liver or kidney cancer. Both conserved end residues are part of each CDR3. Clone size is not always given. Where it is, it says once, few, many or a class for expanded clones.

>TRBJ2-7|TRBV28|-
CASSQSLYEQYF
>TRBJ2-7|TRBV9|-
CASSVGGANSYEQYF
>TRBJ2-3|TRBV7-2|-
CASSLWASTDTQYF
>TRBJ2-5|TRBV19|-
CASSMRKETQYF
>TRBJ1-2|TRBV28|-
CAIDRGYGYTF
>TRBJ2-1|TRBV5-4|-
CASSLGADNEQFF
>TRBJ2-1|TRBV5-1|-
CASSLDRGIEQFF
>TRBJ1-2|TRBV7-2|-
CASSFNYGYTF
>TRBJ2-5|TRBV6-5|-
CASSYSKLGDAETQYF
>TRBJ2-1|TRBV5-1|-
CASNPRLGPYNEQFF
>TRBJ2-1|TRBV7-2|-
CASSFEAGNYNEQFF
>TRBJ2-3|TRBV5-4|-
CASSLISGQLDTQYF
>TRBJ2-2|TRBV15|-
CATSRVAGKNTGELFF
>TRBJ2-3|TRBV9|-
CASSVGAGGGQDTQYF
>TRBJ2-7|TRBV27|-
CASSAQTRRYEQYF
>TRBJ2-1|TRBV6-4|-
CASSEAGGRYNEQFF
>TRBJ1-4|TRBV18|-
CASSPGHATNEKLFF
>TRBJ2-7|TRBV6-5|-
CASTPGGGRAYEQYF
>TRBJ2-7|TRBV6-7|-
CASSYSQGVEQYF
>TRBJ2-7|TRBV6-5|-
CASSYLTGSSYEQYF
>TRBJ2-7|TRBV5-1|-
CASSSVGEVYEQYF
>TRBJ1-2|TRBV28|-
CASRLGPRTGKGYTF
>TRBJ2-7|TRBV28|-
CASSKRTPYEQYF
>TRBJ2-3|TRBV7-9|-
CASRPGAGADTQYF
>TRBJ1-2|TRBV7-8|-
CASSRRGTNYGYTF
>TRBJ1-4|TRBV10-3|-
CAISGAYSATNEKLFF
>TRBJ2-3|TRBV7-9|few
CASSLAGTGVQYF
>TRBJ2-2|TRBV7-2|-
CASSRLALNTGELFF
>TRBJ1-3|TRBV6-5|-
CASSYSGGLGNTIYF
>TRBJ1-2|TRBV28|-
CASSPGAGWSVGGYTF
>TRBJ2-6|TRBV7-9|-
CASSFAGTGGASGANVLTF
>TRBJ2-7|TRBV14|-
CASSKLAGAYEQYF
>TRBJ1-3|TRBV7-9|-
CASSIDRTGAAGNTIYF
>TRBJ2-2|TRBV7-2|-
CASSLLGLARTGELFF
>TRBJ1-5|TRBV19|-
CASSPGTAEQPQHF
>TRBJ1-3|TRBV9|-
CASNRAAGNTIYF
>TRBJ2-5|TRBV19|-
CASSISPGRGEETQYF
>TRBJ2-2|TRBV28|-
CATEGTGELFF
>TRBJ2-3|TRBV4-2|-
CASSQVFSGSATDTQYF
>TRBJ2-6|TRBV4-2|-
CASSQEGPRSSNNVLTF
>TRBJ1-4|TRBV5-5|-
CASSQGTGRTNEKLFF
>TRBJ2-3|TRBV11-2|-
CASSLGRADTQYF
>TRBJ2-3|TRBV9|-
CASSAGQAHTDTQYF
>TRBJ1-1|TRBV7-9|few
CASSLTTGRTEAFF
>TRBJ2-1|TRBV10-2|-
CASNSGRASYNEQFF